This TCR beta chain came from a study of T cell repertoires in cytomegalovirus infection. Across the study: The study used recently identified HLA-C-restricted and well-studied HLA-B-restricted CMV epitopes. Based on public TCR beta signatures, there were indications of CMV infection and of a matching HLA type.

Overall study findings and caveats: Adding up the frequency of public TCR beta families identified people who carried CMV plus the relevant HLA. Clonotypes of TCR beta that were HLA-C-restricted and CMV-specific dominated the ex vivo response.

TCRdb ran MiXCR on the reads and lists one entry per CDR3 protein. In the table there are hundreds of thousands of distinct CDR3 sequences, around 35% of which are singletons. Turning to this clonotype: Its cognate antigen is unknown.

The CDR3 has 16 residues. The V end lost 0 bases, the J end lost 4 bases, and 15 bases lay between the germline ends. This receptor was identified in a human donor in good health (CMV status not recorded). Some clones in this sample may be carry-over from other donors' samples. This chain joins TRBV12-3 or TRBV12-4 and TRBJ1-1, with D maybe TRBD1 (5 bases). Material: cultured PBMCs, obtained from culture after CMV antigen stimulation. DNA of the CDR3: TGTGCCAGCAGTTTAGCGCTTTTAGCAGGGCGCACTGAAGCTTTCTTT. This translates into CASSLALLAGRTEAFF.